This TCR beta chain is drawn from a study of a mutant IDH1 vaccine in newly diagnosed glioma. The time point: week 47, end of study. Each dose delivered 300 ug of mutant IDH1 20-mer peptide subcutaneously with imiquimod. Profiling relied on immunoSEQ multiplex PCR, and the TCRdb table lists in-frame clones only, not all of them. Seen here are roughly 46,000 clones, around 85% observed once, and the top ten hold about 4.3%. Concerning this clone itself: Its antigen is not identified.

Per germline, CDR1 SQVTM and CDR2 ANQGSEA. CDR3 length: 14 residues. After removal of 3 bases from V and 5 bases from J, the junction contained 6 bases not matched to a gene. The gene calls are TRBV29-1 and TRBJ1-3, with 8 bases fitting TRBD1. The sample was PBMCs, taken from a glioma patient whose treatment included an IDH1 peptide vaccine. The TCR sequence derives from a woman aged 25 to 39 with glioma. Some clones in this sample may be carry-over from other donors' samples. The CDR3 DNA is TGCAGCGTTGATCCTGGGACAGGAAGAAACACCATATATTTT. Its protein is CSVDPGTGRNTIYF.